This entry describes one T cell receptor (beta chain). Its target antigen remains unknown. Base qualities are not recorded, but no much larger clone differs from it by a single base. The data originate from a study of shared clonotypes between healthy human individuals (dated by TCRdb to the early 2020s). Background on the whole study: A couple of women and a few men aged 18 to 49 years were included in the cohort. For each donor, CD4 naive and CD4 memory were each run on three plates, CD8 naive on two plates, and CD8 memory on one plate. Blood TCR repertoires of 5 or 6 healthy adults were deeply sequenced to estimate repertoire size and the extent of clonotype sharing between individuals. Libraries were prepared and TCR repertoires were sequenced by different laboratories using diverse techniques, in order to increase sequencing depth and limit assay-specific biases. Between about 0.9 and 9 billion PBMCs per donor were obtained by leukapheresis.

TCR CDR3 regions were amplified from genomic DNA by multiplex PCR using the deep immunoSEQ assay. Extracted genomic DNA from each cell subset was distributed evenly across all wells of several immunoSEQ 96-well plates, and each plate was treated as a replicate. For sorted subsets, 200 to 250 ng genomic DNA, equal to about 30,000 T cell genomes, was loaded into each replicate PCR. Purified libraries were measured with a Qubit 3.0 fluorometer, size-checked on a Bioanalyzer 2100, and measured again with the KAPA Library Quantification kit. A separate single-read 150-cycle Illumina NextSeq 550 flow cell was used to sequence each immunoSEQ 96-well plate. The source study handled its data this way. Because the immunoSEQ output held only junctional sequences and lacked quality scores, the filtering could not match the filtering applied to full-length reads. To assign V/J genes and CDR3, sequences were annotated against IMGT germline references using PyIR, a Python wrapper for IgBLAST v1.9. Any read was removed if the V/J assignment was weak (E-value above 1e-6), the CDR3 was missing, or the read contained stop codons, out-of-frame junctions, or ambiguous translated residues. V3J clonotypes were defined as sequences sharing an identical inferred V gene, J gene, and CDR3 amino acid sequence. Percentage overlap between repertoires was computed as shared unique clonotypes divided by the size of the smaller repertoire. Richness of each repertoire was evaluated using RTK rarefaction, the Chao1 estimator, and Recon v2.1 estimates of unobserved clonotypes. Generation probabilities for all TCRbeta clonotypes obtained by the gDNA method from a few donors were computed using OLGA. In its TCRdb copy, this immuneACCESS table keeps in-frame sequences only and misses some clones. Where compared with another copy, unresolved V genes explain less than half of these, and the others have no known cause. That table furnishes V, J and clone size, whereas the DNA furnished D and trimming. For this sample there are about 670,000 clones; approximately 79% appear just once. Approximately 1.8% of the sample is in the top ten clones.

Spanning cysteine to phenylalanine, the CDR3 consists of 13 amino acids. Here the CDR3 DNA is all that survives: 39 bases in frame from base 1. Looking up the germline V gene yields CDR1 SGHDT and CDR2 YYEEEE. A distance of 7 bases separates the germline ends of V and J, which lose 4 bases and 0 bases respectively. Healthy HIV-negative adults with no recently reported acute infections or vaccinations were included as donors. Every donor was a Caucasian adult residing in Nashville, Tennessee, USA. CD4+ T cells were enriched by magnetic negative selection; naive cells were then positively selected on CD45RA, and the negative fraction formed the memory subset. After blood collection by leukapheresis, PBMCs were isolated using Ficoll-Histopaque density gradient centrifugation and then cryopreserved in the vapor phase of liquid nitrogen. Analytical flow cytometry was used to check the purity and quantity of each magnetically sorted T cell population. Genomic DNA was isolated from every sorted fraction and measured by UV absorbance on a Nanodrop 2000c.

What the study reported, not specific to this receptor: Compared with non-shared clonotypes, the clonotypes found in all four sorted-subset donors had higher generation probabilities. Naive subsets generally had larger estimated clonotype richness than memory subsets. Sharing across a few donors was observed for about 5% of naive CD4, about 3.2% of naive CD8, 2% to 2.5% of memory CD4, and about 0.4% of memory CD8 clonotypes. Only blood was sampled, and tissue TCR repertoires likely differ from those in blood. The small number of donors limited the genetic and exposure-history diversity represented. Based on pairwise subsampling, the degree of clonotype sharing among donors was expected to be affected by sequencing depth. Rarefaction of sorted-subset datasets indicated incomplete sequencing despite the large sequencing depth.

Rearrangement joined TRBV5-6 to TRBJ2-5, with the D gene not confidently named. The source of this sequence is a woman aged 25 to 39 in good health. Sequencing used memory CD4+ T cells sorted from blood. This specimen's cell subset or site label, per the study, means: CD45RA-negative fraction. The DNA sequence reads TGTGCCAGCAGCAGCCGGGACCAAGAGACCCAGTACTTC. It translates to CASSSRDQETQYF.